These 12 T cell receptor beta chains came from one sample sequenced in a study of PD-L1 blockade in urothelial cancer. Time point of the sample: pretreatment peripheral blood. The assay was immunoSEQ multiplex PCR, and TCRdb's table has in-frame clones only and misses some. This sample carries 50,000 to 75,000 clones, 80% to 90% of them seen once, and the ten largest clones take over 1.5%. The sample consisted of PBMCs, taken around atezolizumab (anti-PD-L1) treatment. Receptors originate from a man aged 65 to 85 with urothelial cancer.

The rearrangement links TRBV9 to TRBJ1-2, with D possibly matching TRBD1 (5 bases). Trimming pared 3 bases from V and 4 bases from J, leaving 7 bases between. Germline CDR1 SGDLS, CDR2 YYNGEE. The CDR3 sequence is 12 residues long. The CDR3, as DNA: TGTGCCAGCAGCGCCCAGGGCTATGGCTACACCTTC. It is translated as CASSAQGYGYTF.

The V and J genes are TRBV5-4 and TRBJ1-2; 7 positions match TRBD1. Unmatched junction bases numbered 15, after V lost 6 bases and J lost 7 bases. CDR3 length: 15 amino acids. The germline V gene has CDR1 SGHNT and CDR2 YYREEE (reference sequence). The CDR3 protein is CASIPSPGQPTGYTF. As DNA, the CDR3 is TGTGCCAGCATCCCCAGCCCGGGACAGCCTACTGGCTACACCTTC.

The DNA of the CDR3 is TGTGCCAGCACCTTCGGACAGGTCCAACAACAGGAGCAGTACTTC. This encodes CASTFGQVQQQEQYF. V gene TRBV7-2 combines with J gene TRBJ2-7, with 7 bases aligning to TRBD1. After removal of 7 bases from V and 7 bases from J, the junction contained 16 bases not matched to a gene. Germline lookup yields CDR1 SGHTA and CDR2 FQGNSA. CDR3 length: 15 amino acids.

As concerns this clone: This sample also contains other DNA sequences that code for the same CDR3. The genes are TRBV7-9 and TRBJ1-3, with no clear D. V was shortened by 5 bases and J by 1 base, with 9 bases between the two germline ends. Germline V gives CDR1 SEHNR, CDR2 FQNEAQ (reference sequence). This CDR3 spans 14 amino acids. CDR3 coding DNA: TGTGCCAGCAGCCCTGACATTTCTGGAAACACCATATATTTT. This gives the protein CASSPDISGNTIYF.

This chain connects TRBV4-2 to TRBJ1-6, with D unclear. This CDR3 contains 20 residues. Trimming removed 1 base from V and 1 base from J, with 20 bases in between. Germline V gene lookup returns CDR1 LGHNA and CDR2 YNFKEQ. The CDR3 bases are TGTGCCAGCAGCCAAGGGTTTATTAGTCGGAGGGAGTCCTATAATTCACCCCTCCACTTT. Translated, it gives CASSQGFISRRESYNSPLHF.

The rearrangement links TRBV19 to TRBJ2-7; 11 nucleotides align to TRBD1. With 6 bases clipped from V and 3 bases from J, the junction kept 4 bases outside the gene matches. CDR3 length: 14 amino acids. Germline loops: CDR1 LNHDA, CDR2 SQIVND (reference sequence). This chain's CDR3 is CASRSGTGGYEQYF. The DNA of the CDR3 is TGTGCCAGTAGGTCCGGGACAGGGGGCTACGAGCAGTACTTC.

The J gene is TRBJ1-5, the V gene TRBV7-3; D is perhaps TRBD1 (5 bases). The germline V gene has CDR1 SGHTA and CDR2 FQGTGA. The V end lost 5 bases, the J end lost 6 bases, and 14 bases lay between the germline ends. The CDR3 is 14 residues long. The CDR3 protein is CASSTRGGSQPQHF. The CDR3 DNA is TGTGCCAGCAGCACCCGTGGGGGGAGTCAGCCCCAGCATTTT.

V and J are TRBV20-1 and TRBJ2-5; D not certain. With 5 bases removed from V and 1 base from J, the gap between germline ends came to 2 bases. The germline V gene encodes CDR1 DFQATT and CDR2 SNEGSKA (reference sequence). CDR3 length: 10 amino acids. This CDR3 reads CSARQETQYF. The CDR3, as DNA: TGCAGTGCTCGCCAAGAGACCCAGTACTTC.

The CDR3 protein is CASSPGLAEAYEQYF. CDR3 bases: TGTGCCAGCAGCCCCGGACTAGCGGAAGCCTACGAGCAGTACTTC. The chain links TRBV9 to TRBJ2-7; 10 nucleotides agree with TRBD2. The CDR3 loop spans 15 amino acids. Germline CDR1 and CDR2: SGDLS and YYNGEE. V trimming: 4 bases; J trimming: 2 bases; junction bases outside the gene matches: 6.

Many counts were recorded for this clone. V gene TRBV27 combines with J gene TRBJ2-1, with TRBD1 matching over 11 bases. V gave up 3 bases and J gave up 10 bases; unmatched junction bases: 5. Per germline, CDR1 MNHEY and CDR2 SMNVEV (reference sequence). The CDR3 runs to 14 residues. The CDR3 region is CASSLEGQGAEQFF. CDR3 nucleotide sequence: TGTGCCAGCAGTTTGGAAGGACAGGGGGCCGAGCAGTTCTTC.

This sequence joins TRBV25-1 and TRBJ2-7, with TRBD1 identical over 9 bases. This CDR3 region has 15 residues. V was pared by 0 bases and J by 5 bases, with 5 bases of the junction left unmatched. Germline CDR1 MGHDK, CDR2 SYGVNS. CDR3 sequence: CASSEYGTGRNEQYF. In DNA, the CDR3 is TGTGCCAGCAGTGAATATGGGACAGGGAGGAACGAGCAGTACTTC.

V usage is TRBV7-9 and J usage is TRBJ2-5; 8 bases align to TRBD1. There are 14 residues in the CDR3. Trimming at V came to 5 bases and at J to 5 bases, leaving 7 bases not matched to a gene. CDR1 is SEHNR and CDR2 is FQNEAQ in the germline V gene (reference sequence). The CDR3 coding sequence is TGTGCCAGCAGCCCCTCAGGGGGCCGGGAGACCCAGTACTTC. It specifies CASSPSGGRETQYF.